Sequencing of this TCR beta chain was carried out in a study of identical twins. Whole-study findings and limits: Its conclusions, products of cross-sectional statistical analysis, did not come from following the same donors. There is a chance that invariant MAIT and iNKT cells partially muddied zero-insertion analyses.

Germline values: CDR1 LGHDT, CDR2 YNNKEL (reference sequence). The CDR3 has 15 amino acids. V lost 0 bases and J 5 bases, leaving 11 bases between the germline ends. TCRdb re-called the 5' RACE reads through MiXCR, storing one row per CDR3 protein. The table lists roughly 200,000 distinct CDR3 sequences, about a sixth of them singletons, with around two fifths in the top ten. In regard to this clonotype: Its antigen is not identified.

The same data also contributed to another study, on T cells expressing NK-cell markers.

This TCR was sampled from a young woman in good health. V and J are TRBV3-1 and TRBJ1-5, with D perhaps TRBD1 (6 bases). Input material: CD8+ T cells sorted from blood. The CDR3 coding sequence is TGTGCCAGCAGCCAAGATCGAACAGGGCATCAGCCCCAGCATTTT. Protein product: CASSQDRTGHQPQHF.